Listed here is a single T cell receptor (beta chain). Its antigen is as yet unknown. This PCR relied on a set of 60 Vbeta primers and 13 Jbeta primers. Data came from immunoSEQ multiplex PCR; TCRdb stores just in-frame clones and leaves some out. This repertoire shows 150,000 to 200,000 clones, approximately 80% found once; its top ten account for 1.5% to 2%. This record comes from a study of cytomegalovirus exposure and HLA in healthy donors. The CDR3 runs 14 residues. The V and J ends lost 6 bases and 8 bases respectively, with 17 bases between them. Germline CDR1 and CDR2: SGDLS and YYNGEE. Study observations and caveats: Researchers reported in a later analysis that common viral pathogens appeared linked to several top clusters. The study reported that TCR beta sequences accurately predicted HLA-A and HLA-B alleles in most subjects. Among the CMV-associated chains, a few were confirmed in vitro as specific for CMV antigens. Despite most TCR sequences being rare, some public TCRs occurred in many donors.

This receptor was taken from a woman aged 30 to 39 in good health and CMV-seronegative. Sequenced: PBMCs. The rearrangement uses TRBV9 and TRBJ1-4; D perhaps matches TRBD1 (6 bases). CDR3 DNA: TGTGCCAGCAACCCGGGCTCAACAGGGGAAAAACTGTTTTTT. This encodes CASNPGSTGEKLFF.